The present T cell receptor (beta chain) was sequenced within a study of T cells after posttransplantation cyclophosphamide. Method: immunoSEQ multiplex PCR; TCRdb's copy keeps in-frame clones and lacks some. The sample has about 42,000 clones, about 92% seen once. Busulfan-fludarabine conditioning, marrow transplant, and cyclophosphamide on days +3 and +4 were administered. This TCR derives from a male patient aged 55 to 70 who received an allogeneic stem cell transplant from a related donor and was CMV-positive. A share of the T cells may be of graft donor origin. Material: PBMCs, obtained roughly 60 days after allogeneic stem cell transplant with posttransplant cyclophosphamide.

The CDR3 sequence is CSVEQKGRGNEKLFF. DNA of the CDR3: TGCAGCGTTGAACAGAAGGGGCGGGGAAATGAAAAACTGTTTTTT. The chain couples TRBV29-1 to TRBJ1-4; D may be TRBD1 (5 bases). There are 15 residues in the CDR3. V gave up 2 bases and J gave up 5 bases, with 15 bases separating them. CDR1 SQVTM and CDR2 ANQGSEA come from the germline V gene.